These T cell receptor beta chains were read from a single sample in a study of human T cells and chemical hapten exposure. Using its own MiXCR run on the RACE reads, TCRdb lists one record per CDR3 protein. The table shows over 130,000 distinct CDR3 sequences, with about 12% occurring only once. This material consisted of whole blood, taken in connection with sensitization to the hapten diphenylcyclopropenone (DPC). The receptors here all came from a woman in her forties or fifties with alopecia areata. Some clones in this sample may be carry-over from other donors' samples. CDR3s include the opening cysteine and the closing phenylalanine or tryptophan. Fields, in order: clone size, V gene, D gene, J gene, CDR3 protein, CDR3 DNA. The D gene is left open where the match is weak. Clone size is stated in some rows and not others, as once, few, many or a class when expanded.

>many|TRBV2|TRBD1|TRBJ1-3
CAKRQGGNTIYF
TGTGCCAAAAGACAGGGAGGAAACACCATATATTTT
>few|TRBV5-6|.|TRBJ2-3
CASSFPRPGAGSDTQYF
TGTGCCAGCAGCTTTCCCCGACCGGGAGCGGGCTCAGATACGCAGTATTTT
>few|TRBV7-6|TRBD2|TRBJ2-3
CASSLGVAGLTDTQYF
TGTGCCAGCAGCTTAGGAGTAGCGGGGCTCACAGATACGCAGTATTTT
>few|TRBV18|.|TRBJ2-7
CASSSGASGNEQYF
TGTGCCAGCTCATCGGGAGCCTCTGGGAACGAGCAGTACTTC
>many|TRBV12-3/TRBV12-4|TRBD1|TRBJ2-5
CASSRTGRGGTQYF
TGTGCCAGCAGCCGGACAGGGCGAGGCGGGACCCAGTACTTC
>.|TRBV29-1|TRBD1|TRBJ1-6
CSVSQTGGNSNLHF
TGCAGCGTTTCCCAAACAGGGGGGAATTCGAACCTCCACTTT
>few|TRBV7-2|.|TRBJ2-5
CASSSGRASVIQETQYF
TGTGCCAGCAGCTCTGGCCGGGCTAGCGTAATCCAAGAGACCCAGTACTTC
>few|TRBV9|.|TRBJ2-7
CASSHDNYEQYF
TGTGCCAGCAGCCATGATAACTACGAGCAGTACTTC
>many|TRBV7-3|.|TRBJ2-4
CASGTPGGIQYF
TGTGCCAGCGGGACGCCTGGCGGCATTCAGTACTTC
>few|TRBV11-3|TRBD2|TRBJ2-1
CASSPLAGASNEQFF
TGTGCCAGCAGCCCGCTAGCGGGAGCTAGTAATGAGCAGTTCTTC
>.|TRBV9|TRBD2|TRBJ2-1
CASSVALAGNYNEQFF
TGTGCCAGCAGCGTAGCTCTAGCGGGGAACTACAATGAGCAGTTCTTC
>few|TRBV29-1|TRBD1|TRBJ1-2
CSGGTGGINGYTF
TGCAGCGGTGGGACAGGGGGAATTAATGGCTACACCTTC
>.|TRBV5-1|TRBD2|TRBJ2-5
CASSFPGFAGGDAGKTQYF
TGCGCCAGCAGCTTTCCCGGCTTTGCGGGAGGGGACGCTGGGAAGACCCAGTACTTC
>.|TRBV15|TRBD1|TRBJ2-7
CATSKGGQGASYEQYF
TGTGCCACCAGCAAAGGAGGACAGGGGGCCTCCTACGAGCAGTACTTC
>few|TRBV24-1|.|TRBJ2-2
CATSGQGSSTGELFF
TGTGCCACCAGTGGTCAGGGCTCGAGCACCGGGGAGCTGTTTTTT
>.|TRBV7-2|.|TRBJ2-3
CASSFQAGADTQYF
TGTGCCAGCAGCTTCCAGGCAGGGGCAGATACGCAGTATTTT
>few|TRBV20-1|.|TRBJ1-1
CSAPDRLRTEAFF
TGCAGTGCTCCTGACAGGCTTAGGACTGAAGCTTTCTTT
>few|TRBV20-1|TRBD2|TRBJ2-5
CSASAPILAVRETQYF
TGCAGTGCTAGTGCCCCGATCCTAGCGGTTCGAGAGACCCAGTACTTC
>many|TRBV18|.|TRBJ1-1
CASSPLFGDTEAFF
TGTGCCAGCTCACCTTTATTTGGAGACACTGAAGCTTTCTTT
>.|TRBV7-9|.|TRBJ2-5
CASSPDPGIGETQYF
TGTGCCAGCAGCCCTGACCCAGGGATAGGAGAGACCCAGTACTTC
>.|TRBV20-1|.|TRBJ1-3
CSTKYGNTIYF
TGCAGTACCAAATATGGAAACACCATATATTTT
>.|TRBV6-2/TRBV6-3|TRBD2|TRBJ2-7
CASSYGTSGRTYEQYF
TGTGCCAGCAGTTACGGCACTAGCGGGAGGACCTACGAGCAGTACTTC